This T cell receptor beta chain was sequenced in a study of vaccination effects on CD4 cells after COVID-19. Following culture for approximately ten days, CD4+ T cells were isolated. Each culture had half its medium swapped for IL-2 medium on days 3 and 7. The repertoire was sequenced with immunoSEQ multiplex PCR; TCRdb's copy has only in-frame clones and lacks some. The table has about 74,000 clones, approximately 80% seen once. Trimming cost V 9 bases and J 6 bases, with 18 bases left between them. Looked up from germline, CDR1 is SGHTA and CDR2 is FQGTGA. The CDR3 is made up of 14 amino acids. This clone showed up just a few times. The antigen is not known.

The TCR originated in a human donor who received a COVID-19 vaccine. The sequencing used CD4+ T cells from PBMCs cultured without peptide, collected before COVID-19 vaccination. This chain joins TRBV7-3 and TRBJ1-5, with D possibly matching TRBD1 (5 bases). The CDR3 is CARGKTREAQPQHF. The DNA for the CDR3 is TGTGCCAGGGGAAAAACCAGGGAGGCTCAGCCCCAGCATTTT.